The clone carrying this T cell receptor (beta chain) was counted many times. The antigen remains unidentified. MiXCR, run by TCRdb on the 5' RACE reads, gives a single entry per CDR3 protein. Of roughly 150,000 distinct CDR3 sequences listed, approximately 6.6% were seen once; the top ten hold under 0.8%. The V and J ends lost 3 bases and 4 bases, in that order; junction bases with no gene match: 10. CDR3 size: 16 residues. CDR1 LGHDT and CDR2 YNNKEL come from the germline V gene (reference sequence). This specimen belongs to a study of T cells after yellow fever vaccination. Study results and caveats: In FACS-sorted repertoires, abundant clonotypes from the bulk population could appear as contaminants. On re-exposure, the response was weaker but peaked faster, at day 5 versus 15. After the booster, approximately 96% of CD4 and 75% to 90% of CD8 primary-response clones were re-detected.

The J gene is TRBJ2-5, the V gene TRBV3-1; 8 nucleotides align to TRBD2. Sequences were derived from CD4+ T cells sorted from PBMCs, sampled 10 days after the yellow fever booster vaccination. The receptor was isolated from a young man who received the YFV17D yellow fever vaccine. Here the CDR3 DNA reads TGTGCCAGCAGCCAGAATCTACCGGGACTAGGAGAGACCCAGTACTTC. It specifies CASSQNLPGLGETQYF.